The T cell receptor beta chain under discussion was sequenced for a study of T cells in localized non-small cell lung cancer. The study's findings and limits: T cell clonality was highest in uninvolved adjacent lung, above tumor. Longer overall survival was linked to higher blood T cell density. Only one tumor region was sequenced, so heterogeneity remains possible. Of the top 100 tumor clones, median around 60 were in adjacent lung, approximately 28 among its top 100.

The method was immunoSEQ multiplex PCR; TCRdb's version includes in-frame clones alone and lacks a portion of them. The table includes some 72,000 clones, 84% detected once. In this sample, this clone turned up a few times. No antigen is known for it. V was pared by 4 bases and J by 2 bases, with 18 bases between. The CDR3 is made up of 18 amino acids. Germline V gene lookup returns CDR1 LNHNV and CDR2 YYDKDF (reference sequence). The starting material was peripheral blood, obtained before any cancer treatment. This sequence joins TRBV15 and TRBJ2-6; D could derive from TRBD1 or TRBD2 (5 bases each). This clonotype originated in a man aged 35 to 70 with stage I lung adenocarcinoma. CDR3 residues: CATSNPGQGLAGANVLTF. The CDR3, as DNA: TGTGCCACCAGCAACCCGGGGCAGGGTTTGGCTGGGGCCAACGTCCTGACTTTC. The full variable domain, with the rest looked up from reference TRBV15 and TRBJ2-6, is DAMVIQNPRYQVTQFGKPVTLSCSQTLNHNVMYWYQQKSSQAPKLLFHYYDKDFNNEADTPDNFQSRRPNTSFCFLDIRSPGLGDTAMYLCATSNPGQGLAGANVLTFGAGSRLTVL.